The 30 T cell receptor beta chains in this list originate from one sample, sequenced in a study of blood T cell repertoires in COVID-19. Clones were sequenced by immunoSEQ multiplex PCR, and TCRdb holds only the in-frame ones, with some missing. The sample has 200,000 to 300,000 clones, around 83% seen once. Sample: peripheral blood. The receptors stem from a woman aged 55-75 years with active or convalescent COVID-19.

This clone was detected only once. The rearrangement uses TRBV5-5 and TRBJ2-3, with D perhaps TRBD1 (5 bases). CDR1 and CDR2 (germline): SGHKS, YYEKEE (reference sequence). The ends were cut back, 1 base at V and 0 bases at J, with 9 bases in the middle. CDR3 length: 15 residues. CDR3 nucleotides: TGTGCCAGCAGCTTGACAGGACCTAGCACAGATACGCAGTATTTT. Protein: CASSLTGPSTDTQYF.

The gene calls are TRBV10-3 and TRBJ1-2, with 9 bases fitting TRBD1. This CDR3 comprises 14 residues. The junction had 9 bases not matched to a gene; V was cut back by 5 bases and J by 8 bases. Germline CDR1 is ENHRY and CDR2 is SYGVKD. The CDR3 protein is CAISSPGQGFGYTF. The CDR3, as DNA: TGTGCCATCAGTAGTCCGGGACAGGGTTTCGGCTACACCTTC.

This rearrangement joins TRBV7-6 to TRBJ2-4; a possible D gene is TRBD1 (6 bases). The CDR3 has 17 residues. In germline, CDR1 is SGHVS, CDR2 FNYEAQ. Trimming stripped 5 bases from V and 3 bases from J, with 20 bases between. The chain's CDR3 is CASSPRSRDTGKNIQYF. CDR3 nucleotides: TGTGCCAGCAGCCCCCGGTCCAGGGACACAGGCAAAAACATTCAGTACTTC.

This clone has only one observation. This CDR3 reads CASTPRSGNTIYF. The CDR3, as DNA: TGTGCCAGCACCCCGCGCTCTGGAAACACCATATATTTT. V usage is TRBV12-3 or TRBV12-4 and J usage is TRBJ1-3, with no clear D. The V gene lost 7 bases and the J gene lost 0 bases, with 7 bases spanning the gap. This CDR3 is built from 13 residues.

This clone was observed a few times. This chain connects TRBV6-5 to TRBJ1-2, with 8 bases lining up with TRBD1. The CDR3 totals 15 residues. Losses at the gene ends were 0 bases for V and 5 bases for J; bases not matched to a gene: 5. CDR1 is MNHEY and CDR2 is SVGAGI in the germline V gene. CDR3 loop: CASSYSRTGNYGYTF. The CDR3, as DNA: TGTGCCAGCAGTTACTCCCGGACAGGGAATTATGGCTACACCTTC.

This sequence joins TRBV6-5 and TRBJ1-1; no reliable D call. Germline values: CDR1 MNHEY, CDR2 SVGAGI. V lost 5 bases and J lost 0, with 7 bases in between. The CDR3 length is 13 residues. CDR3 loop: CASSTDLNTEAFF. The CDR3 DNA is TGTGCCAGCAGTACGGACTTGAACACTGAAGCTTTCTTT.

This clone came up once. This chain connects TRBV5-6 to TRBJ1-6; maybe TRBD1 (5 bases). The CDR3 consists of 14 residues. The ends were cut back, 4 bases at V and 7 bases at J, with 12 bases in the middle. Germline V gives CDR1 SGHDT, CDR2 YYEEEE. DNA for the CDR3: TGTGCCAGCAGCCCGAGGGACTTCAATTCACCCCTCCACTTT. This codes for CASSPRDFNSPLHF.

The chain couples TRBV5-1 to TRBJ2-7; D not resolved. Trimming removed 4 bases at V and 8 bases at J, with 13 bases between. Germline V gene lookup returns CDR1 SGHRS and CDR2 YFSETQ. This CDR3 contains 12 residues. The CDR3, as DNA: TGCGCCAGCAGCCTCACAGAAGGCAAGCAGTACTTC. Translated, it gives CASSLTEGKQYF.

The chain couples TRBV19 to TRBJ1-2, with D perhaps matching TRBD1 (5 bases). CDR3 length: 15 residues. V lost 5 bases to trimming and J lost 2 bases, with 15 bases between them. Germline V lookup: CDR1 LNHDA, CDR2 SQIVND (reference sequence). The CDR3: CASSYGRVRNYGYTF. The CDR3 DNA reads TGTGCCAGTAGTTACGGCAGGGTCAGGAACTATGGCTACACCTTC.

CDR3 DNA sequence: TGTGCCAGCAGCTTGTTTAGTTGGGGCTACACCTTC. Translation: CASSLFSWGYTF. The chain uses TRBV5-6 and TRBJ1-2, with D unresolved. CDR1 is SGHDT and CDR2 is YYEEEE in the germline V gene. The CDR3 consists of 12 residues. Deletions cut 1 base from V and 8 bases from J, with 9 bases between.

The V gene is TRBV6-4, the J gene TRBJ2-5; tentatively, D is TRBD1 (6 bases). This CDR3 is built from 15 residues. Germline CDR1 MRHNA, CDR2 SNTAGT. V gave up 5 bases and J gave up 2 bases, with 15 bases separating them. CDR3 loop: CASSRAGVRQETQYF. The CDR3 DNA is TGTGCCAGCAGTAGGGCAGGGGTCAGGCAAGAGACCCAGTACTTC.

For the CDR3, the DNA is TGTGCCAGCAGTTACCAGGACAGGGCCAAGAAGTGGGAGCAGTACTTC. Translation: CASSYQDRAKKWEQYF. The chain has TRBV6-2 or TRBV6-3 and TRBJ2-7, with 8 positions matching TRBD1. Germline V CDR1 and CDR2: MNHEY, SVGEGT. CDR3 length: 16 residues. V trimming: 2 bases; J trimming: 7 bases; junction bases outside the gene matches: 13.

The chain employs TRBV7-9 and TRBJ1-1, with D hard to call. The germline gives CDR1 SEHNR, CDR2 FQNEAQ (reference sequence). This CDR3 region has 13 residues. The germline V and J ends were trimmed by 5 bases and 1 base, with 8 bases remaining between them. CDR3 loop: CASSPRQNTEAFF. CDR3 DNA sequence: TGTGCCAGCAGCCCTCGACAGAACACTGAAGCTTTCTTT.

The chain recombines TRBV6-5 with TRBJ2-6; unclear D gene. The V end lost 6 bases, the J end lost 0 bases, and 9 bases lay between the germline ends. The V gene's germline CDR1 is MNHEY and CDR2 SVGAGI. The CDR3 totals 15 residues. The CDR3: CASRKLHSGANVLTF. The DNA of the CDR3 is TGTGCCAGCAGAAAACTACACTCTGGGGCCAACGTCCTGACTTTC.

The chain is built from TRBV7-6 and TRBJ1-2; D is perhaps TRBD1 (6 bases). V was pared by 6 bases and J by 4 bases, with 12 bases between. The germline V gene encodes CDR1 SGHVS and CDR2 FNYEAQ. This CDR3 has 13 residues. The chain's CDR3 is CASSRDRSYGYTF. In DNA form, the CDR3 reads TGTGCCAGCAGTAGAGACAGGTCCTATGGCTACACCTTC. Full variable domain (missing parts from reference TRBV7-6 and TRBJ1-2): GAGVSQSPRYKVTKRGQDVALRCDPISGHVSLYWYRQALGQGPEFLTYFNYEAQQDKSGLPNDRFSAERPEGSISTLTIQRTEQRDSAMYRCASSRDRSYGYTFGSGTRLTVV.

The V gene is TRBV9, the J gene TRBJ2-3, with TRBD2 matching 11 bases. V shed 3 bases and J 0 bases; nucleotides not matched to a gene: 9. Germline V gene data show CDR1 as SGDLS and CDR2 as YYNGEE. The CDR3 sequence is 18 residues long. The CDR3 region is CASSARAVAGGSTDTQYF. The CDR3 DNA follows: TGTGCCAGCAGCGCAAGGGCGGTAGCGGGGGGGAGCACAGATACGCAGTATTTT.

The chain carries TRBV3-1 (or the pseudogene TRBV3-2) and TRBJ2-3; 7 bases are shared with TRBD1. The germline V gene encodes CDR1 LGHDT and CDR2 YNNKEL (reference sequence). This CDR3 contains 20 residues. The V and J ends lost 0 bases and 0 bases, in that order; junction bases with no gene match: 15. This chain's CDR3 is CASSQELGQALDSSTDTQYF. The CDR3 DNA sequence: TGTGCCAGCAGCCAAGAACTAGGACAGGCGCTCGACTCTAGCACAGATACGCAGTATTTT.

The CDR3: CASSPSWGVEAFF. The CDR3 coding sequence is TGTGCCAGCAGCCCTTCGTGGGGAGTGGAAGCTTTCTTT. The chain links TRBV11-3 to TRBJ1-1; no clear D. V was clipped by 5 bases and J by 8 bases, with 15 bases between them. The CDR3 consists of 13 residues. Germline V gives CDR1 SGHNT, CDR2 YENEEA. The full variable domain, completed using reference TRBV11-3 and TRBJ1-1, is EAGVVQSPRYKIIEKKQPVAFWCNPISGHNTLYWYLQNLGQGPELLIRYENEEAVDDSQLPKDRFSAERLKGVDSTLKIQPAELGDSAVYLCASSPSWGVEAFFGQGTRLTVV.

The V and J genes are TRBV7-9 and TRBJ2-3; weak D call: TRBD1 (7 bases). The CDR3 is made up of 16 amino acids. V was shortened by 1 base and J by 0 bases, with 11 bases between the two germline ends. Germline CDR1 and CDR2: SEHNR and FQNEAQ (reference sequence). The CDR3, as DNA: TGTGCCAGCAGCTTAGGCAGGGGGGAAAGCACAGATACGCAGTATTTT. As protein: CASSLGRGESTDTQYF.

This clone was counted many times. This chain links TRBV4-1 with TRBJ2-1; 9 bases agree with TRBD2. Germline V gives CDR1 MGHRA, CDR2 YSYEKL. The length of the CDR3 is 19 residues. Trimming took 0 bases from V and 4 from J; bases not matched to a gene: 13. The CDR3 sequence: CASSQDPPGGGAAYNEQFF. DNA of the CDR3: TGCGCCAGCAGCCAAGATCCGCCGGGCGGGGGGGCGGCTTACAATGAGCAGTTCTTC.

The gene calls are TRBV4-1 and TRBJ2-5, with a weak D call TRBD2 (7 bases). The CDR3 runs to 15 residues. CDR1 MGHRA and CDR2 YSYEKL come from the germline V gene. Trimming removed 1 base from V and 1 base from J, with 10 bases in between. CDR3 nucleotides: TGCGCCAGCAGCCAAGCGGGGGGCCCCCAAGAGACCCAGTACTTC. Encoded protein: CASSQAGGPQETQYF.

This clone was observed a handful of times. The chain combines TRBV18 with TRBJ1-4, with a weak D call TRBD1 (6 bases). Germline V gene lookup returns CDR1 KGHSH and CDR2 LQKENI. The CDR3 sequence is 15 residues long. The V and J ends lost 4 bases and 3 bases respectively, with 12 bases between them. The CDR3 DNA sequence: TGTGCCAGCTCACTCAACAGGGAATCTAATGAAAAACTGTTTTTT. Translated: CASSLNRESNEKLFF.

The chain has TRBV4-3 and TRBJ2-5; 8 nucleotides agree with TRBD2. CDR1 and CDR2 (germline): LGHNA, YSLEER. The V and J ends lost 0 bases and 5 bases, in that order; junction bases with no gene match: 8. This CDR3 has 16 amino acids. The CDR3 bases are TGCGCCAGCAGCCAAGAATTGGCGGGGGGCCTCGAGACCCAGTACTTC. Its translation: CASSQELAGGLETQYF.

The rearrangement links TRBV2 to TRBJ1-4, with D tentatively TRBD1 (6 bases). Deletions cut 8 bases from V and 4 bases from J, with 14 bases between. The CDR3 contains 14 residues. CDR1 is SNHLY, CDR2 FYNNEI, per germline. The CDR3 region is CASGLQGLNEKLFF. In DNA, the CDR3 is TGTGCCAGCGGTTTACAGGGCCTTAATGAAAAACTGTTTTTT.

In this sample, this clone turned up a few times. This rearrangement joins TRBV4-3 to TRBJ1-2; D remains unclear. V lost 2 bases, J lost 5 bases, and 12 bases lay in between. The CDR3 is made up of 14 amino acids. Per the germline V gene, CDR1 is LGHNA and CDR2 is YSLEER. DNA of the CDR3: TGCGCCAGCAGCCAACGGGCTTCGGGGTATGGCTACACCTTC. Amino acids: CASSQRASGYGYTF.

The chain has TRBV11-2 and TRBJ1-6; a weak D match, TRBD1 (6 bases). Trimming cost V 6 bases and J 9 bases, with 18 bases left between them. Germline-derived CDR1 and CDR2 are SGHAT and FQNNGV. This CDR3 region has 15 residues. In nucleotides, the CDR3 is TGTGCCAGCAGTTACAGGGCCCGAGGGATTTCACCCCTCCACTTT. Residues: CASSYRARGISPLHF.

CDR3 coding DNA: TGTGCCAGCATTGGGACACTTTACACTGAAGCTTTCTTT. It encodes CASIGTLYTEAFF. The rearrangement uses TRBV12-3 or TRBV12-4 and TRBJ1-1; possible D gene TRBD1, 6 bases. Trimming took off 7 bases at V and 3 bases at J, with 12 bases between the two ends. This CDR3 is 13 amino acids long.

The chain couples TRBV10-3 to TRBJ1-2; 7 bases agree with TRBD1. J was trimmed by 4 bases and V by 5 bases; bases with no gene match: 7. The CDR3 totals 14 residues. The germline CDR1 and CDR2 sequences are ENHRY and SYGVKD. The CDR3 nucleotides read TGTGCCATCAGTCCCGGACAGGACCTCTATGGCTACACCTTC. This sequence encodes CAISPGQDLYGYTF.

V gene TRBV2 combines with J gene TRBJ2-1; 9 nucleotides agree with TRBD2. This CDR3 comprises 15 residues. Germline CDR1 SNHLY, CDR2 FYNNEI. Trimming took 1 base from V and 3 from J; bases not matched to a gene: 1. The CDR3 protein is CASSEGTSDYNEQFF. CDR3 sequence (DNA): TGTGCCAGCAGTGAAGGGACTAGCGACTACAATGAGCAGTTCTTC.

The chain carries TRBV7-9 and TRBJ1-2; 7 bases agree with TRBD1. This CDR3 has 15 amino acids. Trimming removed 0 bases from V and 4 bases from J; junction bases left unmatched: 5. Germline loops: CDR1 SEHNR, CDR2 FQNEAQ (reference sequence). CDR3 protein: CASSLAEGAGYGYTF. CDR3 DNA: TGTGCCAGCAGCTTAGCGGAGGGGGCGGGCTATGGCTACACCTTC.